A single count supports the clone carrying this T cell receptor (beta chain). The method was immunoSEQ multiplex PCR; TCRdb's version includes in-frame clones alone and lacks a portion of them. Of 200,000 or so clones listed, 84% are singletons. The sample comes from a study of blood T cell repertoires in COVID-19. Germline V gene lookup returns CDR1 SGHRS and CDR2 YFSETQ. This CDR3 region has 14 residues. V was shortened by 4 bases and J by 7 bases, with 12 bases between the two germline ends. The chain links TRBV5-1 to TRBJ1-6; possibly TRBD1 for D (6 bases). The source of this sequence is a human donor in a cohort sampled during active COVID-19. The sample comprised peripheral blood. The CDR3 DNA is TGCGCCAGCAGCATGGACAGCTGGAATTCACCCCTCCACTTT. This codes for CASSMDSWNSPLHF.